The present entry profiles one T cell receptor (beta chain) with its context. Method: immunoSEQ multiplex PCR; TCRdb's copy keeps in-frame clones and lacks some. The data show tens of thousands of clones, about 89% seen once. This entry is derived from a study of control samples from healthy donors and cancer patients. The V gene lost 2 bases and the J gene lost 0 bases, with 11 bases spanning the gap. The length of the CDR3 is 16 residues. The germline V gene has CDR1 KGHSH and CDR2 LQKENI. This clonotype originated in a woman in her fifties or sixties in good health. This rearrangement joins TRBV18 to TRBJ1-3; D remains unclear. Sequencing was done on a sample of blood. The CDR3 here is CASSPNPPSSGNTIYF. The CDR3, as DNA: TGTGCCAGCTCACCAAACCCCCCCTCCTCTGGAAACACCATATATTTT.